This T cell receptor (beta chain) was documented in a study of cytomegalovirus exposure and HLA in healthy donors (dated by TCRdb to about 2017). Study-level background: According to an earlier analysis of around 600 of the donors, about 170 million T cells yielded 120 million or so unique TCR beta sequences and 276 Gb of sequence data. To predict cytomegalovirus infection status, the study combined high-throughput TCR immunosequencing, statistical association of individual TCRs with disease status, and machine learning. Along with the 666-subject first cohort, a separate validation cohort of roughly 110 different subjects was used. A later analysis re-analyzed previously published TCR beta repertoires from 550 to 700 donors and added high-resolution HLA genotyping to study TCR occurrence patterns. The aim of the study was to test whether cataloging public T cell receptors could identify signatures of past pathogen exposure. In the later analysis, no new phenotypic data were used to find candidate immune exposures; instead, reliance was placed on TCR beta sequences and their occurrence across donors. Typing coverage varied by locus: about 620-630 donors for A, B, C, DRB1 and DQB1; roughly 500 for DQA1; more than 600 for DPA1; 400 to 480 for DPB1. In an earlier analysis of roughly 540 of the donors, high-throughput TCR beta sequencing was used to judge whether each TCR beta V gene segment behaved as functional or pseudogenic. Using immunosequencing, the study profiled T cell repertoires from 666 subjects and related those repertoires to cytomegalovirus serostatus. Donor age, sex, ethnicity and CMV serostatus were compiled together with the repertoire data. Of the 300 to 500 genotyped donors, 80% to 90% were placed in the genetic ancestry cluster associated with self-reported Caucasian donors. Roughly 300 gigabases of sequencing data and 91 million or so unique TCR sequences made up an early release that covered some 640 HLA-typed donors. Both class I and class II loci were covered by HLA typing, at four-digit resolution. All discovery cohort repertoires had been generated on a single sequencing platform. Across around 400 genotyped donors of the cohort, an average of about 240,000 unique TCR beta nucleotide sequences per donor were sequenced, and approximately 17% of those sequences were non-productive. Genome-wide SNP genotypes for about three fifths of the roughly 670 donors were used in a later genetic analysis, which treated that subset as a discovery cohort. Several DR-DQ haplotypes were handled as single units for association and clustering because linkage in the cohort was strong. Findings and caveats that apply to the study as a whole: Cytomegalovirus status was reported to be diagnosed by the classifier with high specificity and sensitivity in both the original and validation cohorts. Compared with equally common non-associated chains, HLA-associated TCR beta chains in a later analysis were more clonally expanded and had lower generation probabilities. An earlier analysis of approximately 570 of the donors showed that most TCR beta V segments appeared in productive rearrangements either about 90% or about 30% of the time, which broadly matched IMGT annotations. According to a later analysis, most CMV-associated TCR beta chains appeared to be HLA-restricted, and the HLA associations seemed to be driven largely by CMV exposure. A later genetic analysis associated a missense DCLRE1C variant with V-gene and J-gene trimming of TCR beta chains, and an independent cohort replicated the association. A further reported finding was that TCR beta sequences accurately predicted the HLA-A and HLA-B alleles for most subjects in the first cohort. HLA typing was unavailable for some donors at each locus, so association tests used only the typed subset. When HLA alleles, especially DR and DQ, strongly co-occurred, TCR associations were difficult to assign to individual alleles. The study listed approximately 150 TCR beta chains as associated with cytomegalovirus. Sequencing depth was assumed to be roughly uniform across donors in the presence/absence analyses, though that assumption may not hold. The cohort was sequenced for TCR beta chains only, and without alpha or paired-chain data the features that could be detected were limited. In a later analysis, several top co-occurrence clusters were reported to appear linked to parvovirus B19, influenza, CMV and Epstein-Barr virus. According to the authors, the approach could potentially be generalized to other disease states and immunological phenotypes. Correlated functional status among segregating V segments might be attributable to linkage disequilibrium, but an unknown experimental factor could not be ruled out. A later analysis associated about 18,000 TCR beta sequences with specific HLA alleles at a false discovery rate of 0.05. A few of the identified cytomegalovirus-associated TCR beta chains were confirmed in vitro to be specific for cytomegalovirus antigens. Some IMGT-functional V segments, including TRBV6-2 and TRBV6-3, could not be distinguished by the 87-base-pair reads and were therefore excluded. Because counts were too low, about 18 rarely observed V segments, including chromosome 9 orphons, were excluded from the earlier analysis of around 590 of the donors. For the cohort, immune exposure information was limited to CMV serostatus. A later analysis found that TCR association rates varied across HLA loci, with DRB1 alleles showing the most associated TCRs and HLA-C alleles the fewest. A group of highly shared sequence variants was considered likely to be a technical artifact of the sequencing pipeline. According to a later genetic analysis, donors in an Asian-associated ancestry cluster had fewer N-insertions in productive TCRs than the approximately 630-donor mean. Most TCR sequences were observed very rarely across donors, whereas some public TCRs were present in many individuals.

The library was built by means of the immunoSEQ multiplex PCR assay. A mixture of 60 forward primers for TCR Vbeta segments and 13 reverse primers for TCR Jbeta segments was used in the multiplex PCR. The CDR3 region of rearranged TCR beta genes was amplified from genomic DNA by a multiplex PCR assay. The Illumina HiSeq System was used to sequence the amplified TCR beta libraries as 87-base-pair reads. The original pipeline was this. A later analysis counted approximately 84 million unique TCR beta chains across the 640 or so repertoires, and 9 million to 14 million of these chains were shared by at least two donors. A nearest-neighbor algorithm error-corrected the raw reads and collapsed the reads into unique sequences, merging closely related sequences to remove PCR and sequencing errors. CDR3 sequences were aligned to IMGT reference sequences to assign V, D and J gene segments. For a sequence to be retained, a match of at least six nucleotides to both a V gene segment and a J gene segment was required. A rearrangement counted as productive if the CDR3 had no stop codons and remained in frame with V and J, and every other rearrangement counted as non-productive. CDR3 was defined by IMGT convention, running from the second conserved V-encoded cysteine to the conserved J-encoded phenylalanine. The earlier analysis of around 640 of the donors excluded sequences that lacked an unambiguous match to a single V gene segment. An earlier analysis of some 610 of the donors called V segments functional above 56.7% productive rearrangements and segregating when the between-donor standard deviation exceeded 5%. To diagnose cytomegalovirus status from the catalog of TCR beta chain sequences, a statistical classification framework was built. V and J gene assignment, in a later analysis, came from comparing TCR nucleotide sequences with IMGT/GENE-DB human TR gene sequences. In a later analysis, CDR3 sequences and most-parsimonious VDJ recombination scenarios were assigned using the TCRdist pipeline. In a later analysis, every TCR beta chain was defined by the combination of its CDR3 amino acid sequence and its V-gene family, and reads without a unique V-gene family were dropped. As a way to deal with suspected cross-contamination and a sequencing artifact, a later analysis dropped hundreds of nucleotide sequences that were highly shared and had low generation probability. A later analysis calculated a clonal expansion index for each public chain from normalized within-repertoire ranks of inferred template counts. A later analysis computed generation probabilities with a VDJ recombination model fitted to out-of-frame rearrangements, and checked the results against IGoR. In a later analysis, TCR-TCR, TCR-HLA and TCR-CMV co-occurrence was scored with hypergeometric tests, and a repertoire-size bias correction was applied to TCR pairs. In a later analysis, false discovery rates were estimated by permuting HLA or CMV assignments 20 times. In a later analysis, co-occurring TCRs were grouped with DBSCAN, and TCRdist sequence similarity was added when clustering was performed within HLA-allele-positive subsets. Repertoires with fewer than 30,000 or more than 120,000 public chains, plus five repertoires with anomalous nucleotide sharing, were excluded from co-occurrence clustering. TCRdb mirrors the immuneACCESS table, restricted to in-frame sequences. Some clones are absent from its copies; in checked studies, under half trace to an unresolved V gene, and the reason for the others is unknown. V and J calls plus clone size are reproduced from that table; the DNA served to infer D and trimming. This sample holds 140,000 or so clones; 75% to 90% were observed only once. The ten largest clonotypes hold about 1.3% of the sample.

Details on this clone: The antigen it binds to is not known. Relative to the germline gene, one junction end is altered; a read error may explain this.

The germline V gene (reference sequence) provides CDR1 GTSNPN and CDR2 SVGIG. The CDR3 contains 17 residues, cysteine and phenylalanine counted. Only the CDR3 part of the read is kept: 51 bases, read in frame from the first base. The cohort comprised fewer than 700 healthy bone marrow donors. At the time of sampling, all cohort members were nominally healthy, though unrecorded immune exposures were likely present. The donor tested CMV seronegative and was one of the 352 seronegative cohort members. A peripheral blood sample was collected from each donor, and TCR beta sequencing was performed on peripheral blood mononuclear cells. Genomic DNA was extracted from the blood cell samples with the Qiagen DNeasy Blood Extraction Kit.

The chain employs TRBV30 and TRBJ1-5; there is no confident call for the D gene. Sequencing was performed on PBMCs. The sequence was obtained from a female donor in good health and CMV-seronegative. The nucleotide sequence reads as follows: TGTGACTGGAGTAGTGCTGGCGGAGCCCATAGCAATCAGCCCCAGCATTTT. The translation is CDWSSAGGAHSNQPQHF.